The 15 T cell receptor beta chains reported below all come from one sample, sequenced in a study of Tregs in tolerant kidney transplant recipients. Assay: immunoSEQ multiplex PCR; the TCRdb copy retains only in-frame clones and omits some. Here the sample table reports 30,000 or so clones. The specimen comprised CD8+ T cells from blood, sampled before the transplant. These receptors were collected from a human donor who received a combined kidney and bone marrow transplant.

A remark on this clone: The CDR3 end lies 3 residues beyond the end of the read and is filled in from the germline J gene. The chain employs TRBV2 and TRBJ2-1; D uncertain. In germline, CDR1 is SNHLY, CDR2 FYNNEI. The CDR3 runs 11 residues. With 3 bases removed from V and 8 bases from J, the gap between germline ends came to 5 bases. CDR3: CASSESDEQFF. The sequenced CDR3 bases are TGTGCCAGCAGTGAGTCGGATGAG.

As concerns this clone: The missing CDR3 end, 3 residues past where the read stops, is filled in from the germline J gene. The chain uses TRBV7-3 and TRBJ2-3; D uncertain. This CDR3 spans 16 amino acids. Germline assignment: CDR1 SGHTA and CDR2 FQGTGA. V lost 1 base to trimming and J lost 4 bases, with 15 bases between them. The DNA read from the CDR3 is TGTGCCAGCAGCTTAAAAAGCGACTCACGTCCAGATACG. Protein product: CASSLKSDSRPDT. The entire CDR3 sequence reads CASSLKSDSRPDTQYF.

Regarding this clone: The CDR3 goes on 3 residues after the read ends, and that part is filled in from the germline J gene. The V and J genes are TRBV19 and TRBJ2-3; 8 bases are a match to TRBD2. V dropped 1 base and J dropped 2; count of bases not matched to a gene: 14. The CDR3 covers 19 residues. Germline CDR1 reads LNHDA; CDR2 reads SQIVND (reference sequence). The CDR3 loop is CASSIVVIRASGYTDTQYF. CDR3 DNA, as far as it was read: TGTGCCAGTAGTATAGTGGTAATTCGGGCTAGCGGGTACACAGATACG.

Concerning this clone itself: The read terminates 3 residues before the CDR3 end, so the remaining end is supplied by the germline J gene. This rearrangement joins TRBV19 to TRBJ2-1; 10 bases align to TRBD2. CDR1 LNHDA and CDR2 SQIVND come from the germline V gene (reference sequence). V lost 8 bases, J lost 5 bases, and 21 bases stayed unmatched. This CDR3 is 19 amino acids long. CDR3 residues: CASGAEIAGGLSRDNEQFF. The DNA read from the CDR3 is TGTGCCAGTGGAGCGGAGATAGCGGGAGGATTATCCCGGGACAATGAG.

Notes on this clone: With the read ending 3 residues before the CDR3 end, the germline J gene is used to fill in that end. The V gene is TRBV19, the J gene TRBJ2-1; 10 bases are shared with TRBD2. The V gene's germline CDR1 is LNHDA and CDR2 SQIVND (reference sequence). The CDR3 loop spans 17 amino acids. J gave up 8 bases and V 4 bases, and 14 bases lay outside the gene matches. CDR3 DNA (partial): TGTGCCAGTAGTACTAGTAGCGGGAGGAACCTCTTCCATGAG. Translation gives CASSTSSGRNLFHE. The complete CDR3 reads CASSTSSGRNLFHEQFF.

Comments on this clone: The read ends 3 residues early relative to the CDR3; the germline J gene fills the gap. This sequence joins TRBV29-1 and TRBJ2-3; a possible D gene is TRBD2 (5 bases). The germline V gene encodes CDR1 SQVTM and CDR2 ANQGSEA. V lost 5 bases and J 0 bases, leaving 9 bases between the germline ends. The length of the CDR3 is 13 residues. The CDR3: CSVLTGSTDTQYF. CDR3 DNA (partial): TGCAGCGTTCTAACGGGGAGCACAGATACG.

Worth noting for this clone: The read ends 3 residues shy of where the CDR3 ends; the end is completed using the germline J gene. This sequence joins TRBV10-2 and TRBJ2-3; TRBD2 is a possible D gene (6 bases). Trimming took off 8 bases at V and 8 bases at J, with 11 bases between the two ends. The CDR3 is made up of 11 amino acids. The germline V gene encodes CDR1 WSHSY and CDR2 SAAADI. Partial CDR3 DNA: TGCGCCAGCGCGGGGCAGGGTACG. Its translation: CASAGQGT. The complete CDR3 sequence is CASAGQGTQYF.

Remarks on this clone: The read falls 3 residues short of the CDR3 end, and the missing part is taken from the germline J gene. The chain joins TRBV13 to TRBJ2-1, with TRBD2 matching 7 bases. The V gene's germline CDR1 is PRHDT and CDR2 FYEKMQ (reference sequence). The CDR3 has 15 residues. The trim removed 5 bases at V and 6 bases at J, leaving 10 bases unmatched. The covered CDR3 bases are TGTGCCAGCAGCCCGGAGCGGGATCTAATCAATGAG. It translates to CASSPERDLINE. The full CDR3 protein is CASSPERDLINEQFF.

A note on this clone: The DNA ends 3 residues before the CDR3 does, and the rest of the CDR3 is filled in from the germline J gene. The V call is TRBV20-1, the J call TRBJ2-7; D is uncertain. Germline V lookup: CDR1 DFQATT, CDR2 SNEGSKA (reference sequence). V gave up 6 bases and J gave up 0 bases, with 12 bases separating them. CDR3 length equals 13 residues. The CDR3 bases that were read are TGCAGTGCCCCATCGCGAGACTCCTACGAG. Translation: CSAPSRDSYE. The CDR3 in its entirety is CSAPSRDSYEQYF.

As to this clone: The read comes to an end 3 residues before the CDR3 does, leaving the germline J gene to fill in the end. V usage is TRBV10-3 and J usage is TRBJ1-2, with D tentatively TRBD1 (6 bases). CDR1 and CDR2 from the germline V gene are ENHRY and SYGVKD. Trimming shortened V by 3 bases and J by 2 bases, and 10 bases separated the two germline ends. This CDR3 spans 14 amino acids. The CDR3 loop is CAISEVQGNYGYTF. The DNA read from the CDR3 is TGTGCCATCAGTGAAGTTCAGGGGAACTATGGC.

Notes on this clone: The read halts 3 residues ahead of the CDR3 end, with the missing end drawn from the germline J gene. The chain uses TRBV6-1 and TRBJ1-1; no clear D gene. V was shortened by 4 bases and J by 5 bases, with 8 bases between the two germline ends. The V gene's germline CDR1 is MNHNS and CDR2 SASEGT. The CDR3 spans 12 residues. The CDR3 loop is CASSGFGTEAFF. The CDR3 bases that were read are TGTGCCAGCAGTGGCTTCGGTACTGAA.

To note about this clone: The read ends 3 residues before the CDR3 terminus; that terminus is restored from the germline J gene. J is TRBJ2-1 and V is TRBV5-1, with 8 bases identical to TRBD1. V dropped 2 bases and J dropped 6; count of bases not matched to a gene: 10. The CDR3 runs to 16 residues. Germline V gene lookup returns CDR1 SGHRS and CDR2 YFSETQ. CDR3 in amino acids: CASSFPDRGDPNEQFF. The sequenced CDR3 bases are TGCGCCAGCAGCTTCCCAGACAGGGGAGACCCCAATGAG.

As concerns this clone: The read ends 3 residues shy of where the CDR3 ends; the end is completed using the germline J gene. The rearrangement joins TRBV19 to TRBJ1-2, with D possibly matching TRBD1 (5 bases). Germline V CDR1 and CDR2: LNHDA, SQIVND (reference sequence). V lost 7 bases and J lost 2, with 20 bases in between. The CDR3 length is 16 residues. The CDR3 bases that were read are TGTGCCAGTACCACGAATCTAGGGGTTGGAAACTATGGC. It encodes CASTTNLGVGNYG. The whole CDR3 is CASTTNLGVGNYGYTF.

With regard to this clone: The CDR3 end falls 3 residues outside the read, so it is completed with the germline J gene. The V gene is TRBV2, the J gene TRBJ2-2, with 7 bases lining up with TRBD1. Trimming cost V 8 bases and J 1 base; bases outside gene matches: 7. Germline V gene data show CDR1 as SNHLY and CDR2 as FYNNEI. The CDR3 sequence is 15 residues long. CDR3 sequence: CASLGTEGNTGELFF. Partial CDR3 DNA: TGTGCCAGCCTCGGGACAGAAGGGAACACCGGGGAG. Supplemented by reference TRBV2 and TRBJ2-2, the full variable domain reads EPEVTQTPSHQVTQMGQEVILRCVPISNHLYFYWYRQILGQKVEFLVSFYNNEISEKSEIFDDQFSVERPDGSNFTLKIRSTKLEDSAMYFCASLGTEGNTGELFFGEGSRLTVL.

Regarding this clone: The sequence runs out 3 residues before the end of the CDR3; the remainder is reconstructed from the germline J gene. The chain combines TRBV5-6 with TRBJ1-2; a weak D match, TRBD1 (6 bases). The CDR3 covers 15 residues. The germline CDR1 and CDR2 sequences are SGHDT and YYEEEE. CDR3 in amino acids: CASSRGQVAAQGYTF. CDR3 DNA (partial): TGTGCCAGCAGCAGGGGACAAGTCGCAGCGCAGGGC.